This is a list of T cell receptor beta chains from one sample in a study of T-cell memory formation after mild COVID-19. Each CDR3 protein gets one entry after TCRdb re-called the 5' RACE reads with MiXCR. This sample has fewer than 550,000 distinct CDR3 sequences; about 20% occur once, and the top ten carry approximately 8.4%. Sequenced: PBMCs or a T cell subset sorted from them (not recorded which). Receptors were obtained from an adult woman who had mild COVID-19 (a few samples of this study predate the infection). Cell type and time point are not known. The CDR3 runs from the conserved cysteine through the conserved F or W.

CDR3 protein: CASSAGPSGTGELFF
V gene: TRBV7-7
J gene: TRBJ2-2

CDR3 protein: CASSLGPGVSTEAFF
V gene: TRBV5-1
J gene: TRBJ1-1

CDR3 protein: CASSAPTSGGIHEQYF
V gene: TRBV7-9
J gene: TRBJ2-7

CDR3 protein: CASSQAGLADYNEQFF
V gene: TRBV9
J gene: TRBJ2-1

CDR3 protein: CASSLDNTGELFF
V gene: TRBV11-2
J gene: TRBJ2-2

CDR3 protein: CSESDRFLTEAFF
V gene: TRBV20-1
J gene: TRBJ1-1

CDR3 protein: CAWSELLGHYAFF
V gene: TRBV30
J gene: TRBJ1-1

CDR3 protein: CASSYSDRYGYTF
V gene: TRBV6-5
J gene: TRBJ1-2

CDR3 protein: CSARTAGQGAGGYTF
V gene: TRBV20-1
J gene: TRBJ1-2

CDR3 protein: CASSPLGGLHYGYTF
V gene: TRBV3-1
J gene: TRBJ1-2

CDR3 protein: CASSSRLGSDTQYF
V gene: TRBV5-1
J gene: TRBJ2-3

CDR3 protein: CASSPRILAGGDEQFF
V gene: TRBV5-1
J gene: TRBJ2-1

CDR3 protein: CASSAQVLTGGSEQYF
V gene: TRBV7-2
J gene: TRBJ2-7

CDR3 protein: CATSLSRVYQPQHF
V gene: TRBV15
J gene: TRBJ1-5

CDR3 protein: CASSASLAGGRNEQYF
V gene: TRBV9
J gene: TRBJ2-7

CDR3 protein: CASSQDRGRLNIQYF
V gene: TRBV4-2
J gene: TRBJ2-4

CDR3 protein: CAISIGTGGNTIYF
V gene: TRBV10-3
J gene: TRBJ1-3

CDR3 protein: CAWTLNTEAFF
V gene: TRBV30
J gene: TRBJ1-1

CDR3 protein: CASSMGSGSINNEQFF
V gene: TRBV19
J gene: TRBJ2-1

CDR3 protein: CASSSPIGTGYGTEAFF
V gene: TRBV11-2
J gene: TRBJ1-1

CDR3 protein: CASSLDRRGGETDTQYF
V gene: TRBV5-1
J gene: TRBJ2-3

CDR3 protein: CSARGGPSNYGYTF
V gene: TRBV20-1
J gene: TRBJ1-2

CDR3 protein: CASSQDPQVYYGYTF
V gene: TRBV3-1
J gene: TRBJ1-2

CDR3 protein: CASSIRLAGVFEQFF
V gene: TRBV6-5
J gene: TRBJ2-1

CDR3 protein: CAWSELDREKNTEAFF
V gene: TRBV30
J gene: TRBJ1-1

CDR3 protein: CASSLEEVMAPGLVGAAVEAFF
V gene: TRBV5-4
J gene: TRBJ1-1

CDR3 protein: CASSPRVAGGNNEQFF
V gene: TRBV9
J gene: TRBJ2-1

CDR3 protein: CASSSGSAYNEQFF
V gene: TRBV7-9
J gene: TRBJ2-1

CDR3 protein: CATSRVFGGRGSTGELFF
V gene: TRBV15
J gene: TRBJ2-2

CDR3 protein: CSARAPGQGNTEAFF
V gene: TRBV20-1
J gene: TRBJ1-1